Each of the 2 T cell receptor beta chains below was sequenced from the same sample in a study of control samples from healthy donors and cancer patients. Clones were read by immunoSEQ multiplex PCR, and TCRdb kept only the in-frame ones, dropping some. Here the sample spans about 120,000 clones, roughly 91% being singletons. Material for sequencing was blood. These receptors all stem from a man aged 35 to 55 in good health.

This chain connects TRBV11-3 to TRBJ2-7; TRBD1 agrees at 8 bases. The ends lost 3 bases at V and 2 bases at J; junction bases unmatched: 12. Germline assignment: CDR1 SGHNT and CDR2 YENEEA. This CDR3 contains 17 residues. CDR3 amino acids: CASSFGFPGTGAYEQYF. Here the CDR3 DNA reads TGTGCCAGCAGCTTTGGTTTCCCCGGGACAGGAGCCTACGAGCAGTACTTC.

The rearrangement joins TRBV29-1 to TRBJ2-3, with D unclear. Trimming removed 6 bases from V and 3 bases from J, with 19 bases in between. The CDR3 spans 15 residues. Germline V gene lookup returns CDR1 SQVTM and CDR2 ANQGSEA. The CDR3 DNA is TGCAGCGTCTTGGTTGGAAGGGCCATAACAGATACGCAGTATTTT. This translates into CSVLVGRAITDTQYF.